These 5 T cell receptor beta chains came from one sample sequenced in a study of T cell responses to AZD1222 COVID-19 vaccine. The assay was immunoSEQ multiplex PCR, and TCRdb's table has in-frame clones only and misses some. The sample has 130,000 to 150,000 clones, around 90% seen once. The sequenced sample was peripheral blood, obtained on day 0 of MenACWY control vaccination. The source is an adult in good health.

This rearrangement joins TRBV15 to TRBJ2-1, with 12 bases fitting TRBD2. V shed 6 bases, J shed 7 bases, and the junction held 4 bases outside the gene matches. The V gene's germline CDR1 is LNHNV and CDR2 YYDKDF (reference sequence). The CDR3 runs to 14 residues. DNA of the CDR3: TGTGCCACCAGGACTAGCGGGAGCAGAAATGAGCAGTTCTTC. It translates to CATRTSGSRNEQFF. The whole variable domain, filled in from reference TRBV15 and TRBJ2-1, reads DAMVIQNPRYQVTQFGKPVTLSCSQTLNHNVMYWYQQKSSQAPKLLFHYYDKDFNNEADTPDNFQSRRPNTSFCFLDIRSPGLGDTAMYLCATRTSGSRNEQFFGPGTRLTVL.

This chain uses TRBV5-1 with TRBJ2-7; D is unclear. Trimming cost V 0 bases and J 2 bases, with 9 bases left between them. This CDR3 spans 14 amino acids. Germline lookup yields CDR1 SGHRS and CDR2 YFSETQ. CDR3 bases: TGCGCCAGCAGCTTGGCGTCTAATGCCTACGAGCAGTACTTC. It codes for CASSLASNAYEQYF.

The chain carries TRBV29-1 and TRBJ1-5; D remains ambiguous. The CDR3 totals 14 residues. Trimming took 1 base from V and 8 from J, leaving 15 bases between them. Germline V gives CDR1 SQVTM, CDR2 ANQGSEA. In DNA, the CDR3 is TGCAGCGTTGAAGTGGAACAGCCCGGGGAGCCCCAGCATTTT. It yields the protein CSVEVEQPGEPQHF.

The CDR3 loop reads CASSDGSDRRINEQFF. CDR3 nucleotides: TGCGCCAGCAGTGACGGCTCGGACAGGAGGATAAATGAGCAGTTCTTC. The chain carries TRBV10-1 and TRBJ2-1, with 7 bases aligning to TRBD1. The V segment lost 3 bases and the J segment 7 bases; nucleotides outside the gene matches: 12. Per germline, CDR1 WNHNN and CDR2 SYGVQD (reference sequence). CDR3 size: 16 residues.

The J gene is TRBJ2-3, the V gene TRBV24-1; 8 positions match TRBD1. The V gene's germline CDR1 is KGHDR and CDR2 SFDVKD. The ends lost 5 bases at V and 0 bases at J; junction bases unmatched: 12. The CDR3 is 18 residues long. The CDR3 nucleotides are TGTGCCACCAGTGCCCGACAGGGGAAAGTCCTCAGCACAGATACGCAGTATTTT. Amino acid sequence: CATSARQGKVLSTDTQYF.